These 23 T cell receptor beta chains were sequenced from one sample in a study of blood T cell repertoires in COVID-19. The method was immunoSEQ multiplex PCR; TCRdb's version includes in-frame clones alone and lacks a portion of them. The repertoire consists of 200,000 to 250,000 clones, with around 84% occurring once and the leading ten covering 1.5% to 2%. The sequencing input was PBMCs or T cells enriched from blood (not recorded which). These TCRs come from a man aged 40-49 years who had recovered from COVID-19.

The CDR3 reads CASSLEGAGSNQPQHF. CDR3 DNA: TGTGCCAGCAGCTTAGAGGGGGCGGGTAGCAATCAGCCCCAGCATTTT. The rearrangement uses TRBV7-2 and TRBJ1-5; 7 bases align to TRBD1. Trimming cost V 1 base and J 0 bases; bases outside gene matches: 3. The CDR3 has 16 amino acids. In germline, CDR1 is SGHTA, CDR2 FQGNSA.

V and J are TRBV4-2 and TRBJ1-2; 12 bases align to TRBD1. The CDR3 is 15 residues long. Germline CDR1 reads LGHNA; CDR2 reads YNFKEQ. V shed 0 bases, J shed 4 bases, and the junction held 0 bases outside the gene matches. Here the CDR3 DNA reads TGTGCCAGCAGCCAAGAGGGACAGGGGGCCTATGGCTACACCTTC. This gives the protein CASSQEGQGAYGYTF.

The chain combines TRBV7-9 with TRBJ2-2; tentatively, D is TRBD2 (6 bases). V was clipped by 5 bases and J by 6 bases, with 10 bases between them. CDR3 length: 13 amino acids. The V gene's germline CDR1 is SEHNR and CDR2 FQNEAQ (reference sequence). CDR3 sequence reads: CASSPGVPGELFF. The CDR3 nucleotides are TGTGCCAGCAGCCCGGGGGTCCCCGGGGAGCTGTTTTTT.

The rearrangement joins TRBV27 to TRBJ1-2, with D possibly TRBD1 on 6 matching bases. The CDR3 consists of 17 residues. The V and J ends lost 4 bases and 0 bases respectively, with 18 bases between them. Germline values: CDR1 MNHEY, CDR2 SMNVEV (reference sequence). Here the CDR3 reads CASSSVQEQGANYGYTF. CDR3 DNA sequence: TGTGCCAGCAGTTCGGTCCAGGAACAGGGTGCTAACTATGGCTACACCTTC.

The J gene is TRBJ2-7, the V gene TRBV27; 7 bases map to TRBD1. The V gene's germline CDR1 is MNHEY and CDR2 SMNVEV (reference sequence). J lost 3 bases, V lost 4 bases, and 3 bases had no gene match. The CDR3 length is 13 residues. CDR3 in amino acids: CASSYRDSYEQYF. CDR3 nucleotides: TGTGCCAGCAGTTACCGGGACAGCTACGAGCAGTACTTC.

This chain uses TRBV5-4 with TRBJ2-1; no clear D. The CDR3 is made up of 13 amino acids. V dropped 4 bases and J dropped 6 bases, with 11 bases sitting between them. The germline V gene has CDR1 SGHNT and CDR2 YYREEE (reference sequence). DNA of the CDR3: TGTGCCAGCAGCCCCGGTTCCCGCAATGAGCAGTTCTTC. This gives the protein CASSPGSRNEQFF.

This chain connects TRBV7-9 to TRBJ1-6; D is unclear. The CDR3 sequence is 13 residues long. The V gene's germline CDR1 is SEHNR and CDR2 FQNEAQ (reference sequence). Trimming took off 5 bases at V and 10 bases at J, with 12 bases between the two ends. The DNA of the CDR3 is TGTGCCAGCAGCCGGGCGGGAATCTCACCCCTCCACTTT. Its translation is CASSRAGISPLHF.

This chain joins TRBV7-7 and TRBJ2-5; D uncertain. V dropped 1 base and J dropped 5 bases, with 14 bases sitting between them. The germline V gene has CDR1 SSHAT and CDR2 FNYEAQ (reference sequence). CDR3 length: 15 amino acids. The CDR3 region has the DNA TGTGCCAGCAGCTTAGAATCAGGTAGTTTCGAGACCCAGTACTTC. This encodes CASSLESGSFETQYF.

This sequence joins TRBV6-5 and TRBJ1-1, with 8 bases aligning to TRBD1. The CDR3 spans 15 residues. J was trimmed by 6 bases and V by 6 bases; bases with no gene match: 12. Germline CDR1 MNHEY, CDR2 SVGAGI. CDR3 sequence reads: CASRPRQGRVAEAFF. In nucleotides, the CDR3 is TGTGCCAGCAGACCCCGACAGGGGCGGGTAGCTGAAGCTTTCTTT.

The V gene is TRBV12-5, the J gene TRBJ2-5; the match to TRBD2 covers 8 bases. The CDR3 totals 15 residues. Trimming at V came to 4 bases and at J to 3 bases, leaving 7 bases not matched to a gene. In germline, CDR1 is LGHNT, CDR2 FRNRAP. The CDR3 spells CASGSPFSGEETQYF. DNA of the CDR3: TGTGCTAGTGGTTCCCCCTTTAGCGGGGAAGAGACCCAGTACTTC.

This clone was recorded at least ten times. The chain has TRBV5-1 and TRBJ1-1, with 7 positions matching TRBD1. Germline values: CDR1 SGHRS, CDR2 YFSETQ. This CDR3 is 15 amino acids long. Losses at the gene ends were 4 bases for V and 3 bases for J; bases not matched to a gene: 9. The CDR3 bases are TGCGCCAGCAGCAATCTCCCCCAGGGGGACACTGAAGCTTTCTTT. It specifies CASSNLPQGDTEAFF.

The V call is TRBV19, the J call TRBJ1-1, with D tentatively TRBD1 (6 bases). V shed 3 bases and J shed 1 base, with 12 bases lying between them. Germline V lookup: CDR1 LNHDA, CDR2 SQIVND (reference sequence). The CDR3 runs 15 residues. The CDR3 reads CASSIAGGWNTEAFF. DNA of the CDR3: TGTGCCAGTAGTATCGCGGGGGGCTGGAACACTGAAGCTTTCTTT.

The chain employs TRBV6-6 and TRBJ1-2, with TRBD1 as a possible D gene (5 bases). CDR1 and CDR2 from the germline V gene are MNHNY and SVGAGI (reference sequence). CDR3 length: 14 amino acids. V lost 2 bases, J lost 13 bases, and 20 bases lay in between. The CDR3 loop reads CASSYPTGKGVITF. Here the CDR3 DNA reads TGTGCCAGCAGTTACCCCACAGGTAAAGGCGTAATCACCTTC.

The chain uses TRBV1 and TRBJ2-3; the DNA was not compared with TRBD2, the D call given in the table. TRBV1 is recorded as a pseudogene. This CDR3 is built from 17 residues. The CDR3 here is CTSTPTPVAGLTDTQYF. The CDR3, as DNA: TGCACCAGCACACCAACCCCTGTAGCGGGGTTGACAGATACGCAGTATTTT.

The chain joins TRBV6-5 to TRBJ2-7; D may be TRBD1 (5 bases). V was clipped by 0 bases and J by 2 bases, with 14 bases between them. The CDR3 runs 16 residues. Germline lookup yields CDR1 MNHEY and CDR2 SVGAGI. The CDR3 DNA follows: TGTGCCAGCAGTTACTCGGGGCAGCCTCTCACCTACGAGCAGTACTTC. Protein: CASSYSGQPLTYEQYF.

This chain connects TRBV5-1 to TRBJ1-6; D call uncertain. The CDR3 totals 15 residues. Trimming shortened V by 6 bases and J by 5 bases, and 15 bases separated the two germline ends. Germline loops: CDR1 SGHRS, CDR2 YFSETQ. The DNA of the CDR3 is TGCGCCAGCACCTCGATAGGAGCTAATAATTCACCCCTCCACTTT. It yields the protein CASTSIGANNSPLHF.

The rearrangement joins TRBV2 to TRBJ1-1; D is undetermined. The CDR3 runs to 11 residues. V was shortened by 8 bases and J by 6 bases, with 10 bases between the two germline ends. Germline CDR1 SNHLY, CDR2 FYNNEI. CDR3 bases: TGTGCCAGCGCTTTGAGGGCTGAAGCTTTCTTT. Translated, it gives CASALRAEAFF.

This rearrangement joins TRBV7-8 to TRBJ2-2, with D unresolved. The germline V gene encodes CDR1 SGHVS and CDR2 FQNEAQ. The ends were cut back, 4 bases at V and 3 bases at J, with 6 bases in the middle. CDR3 length equals 13 residues. CDR3 residues: CASSSLYTGELFF. The CDR3 DNA is TGTGCCAGCAGCTCGCTATACACCGGGGAGCTGTTTTTT.

V gene TRBV6-4 combines with J gene TRBJ1-6, with 8 nucleotides matching TRBD1. Per germline, CDR1 MRHNA and CDR2 SNTAGT. This CDR3 spans 13 amino acids. The V gene end was trimmed by 3 bases and the J gene end by 10 bases; junction bases not matched to a gene: 2. The CDR3 DNA reads as TGTGCCAGCAGTGAACAGGGGGACTCACCCCTCCACTTT. This gives the protein CASSEQGDSPLHF.

V and J are TRBV2 and TRBJ2-1, with TRBD1 identical over 8 bases. The CDR3 has 15 residues. Germline V CDR1 and CDR2: SNHLY, FYNNEI. V lost 4 bases and J lost 0; bases outside the gene matches: 2. CDR3 loop: CASSGDRSSYNEQFF. Here the CDR3 DNA reads TGTGCCAGCAGTGGGGACAGGAGCTCCTACAATGAGCAGTTCTTC.

The CDR3 nucleotides are TGTGCCAGCAGCTACGGACTTCCCACCTACGAGCAGTACTTC. Encoded protein: CASSYGLPTYEQYF. This rearrangement joins TRBV6-5 to TRBJ2-7; TRBD2 is a possible D gene (5 bases). Germline CDR1 MNHEY, CDR2 SVGAGI. V was shortened by 6 bases and J by 2 bases, with 14 bases between the two germline ends. This CDR3 has 14 amino acids.

This clone has just one count. J is TRBJ1-4 and V is TRBV7-2; TRBD1 matches 8 bases. The CDR3 has 15 amino acids. From germline, CDR1 is SGHTA and CDR2 FQGNSA. V lost 5 bases, J lost 7 bases, and 9 bases stayed unmatched. CDR3 bases: TGTGCCAGCAGCGAGGACAGGGCTCGGAGTGAAAAACTGTTTTTT. It yields the protein CASSEDRARSEKLFF.

The chain links TRBV2 to TRBJ2-2; D perhaps matches TRBD2 (6 bases). This CDR3 is built from 15 residues. V was pared by 6 bases and J by 4 bases, with 15 bases between. The germline CDR1 and CDR2 sequences are SNHLY and FYNNEI. CDR3 in amino acids: CASRRDTGVTGELFF. In DNA, the CDR3 is TGTGCCAGCAGACGAGACACGGGGGTCACCGGGGAGCTGTTTTTT.